This T cell receptor (beta chain) was documented in a study of blood T cell repertoires in COVID-19 (dated by TCRdb to 2020 to 2022). Looking at the study overall: Samples covering the acute and convalescent phases of COVID-19 were provided by collaborators in the United States, Italy and Spain. Sample metadata almost always included a de-identified subject ID, COVID-19 status, age in years and sex. Where available, HLA class I and class II types were taken from metadata supplied by the sample provider and were not determined by assay-based typing. The material from the prospective study consisted of cDNA or gDNA derived from T cells, B-cell-depleted T cells, or PBMCs. The samples were drawn from the first 160 participants of the ongoing ImmuneRACE study and from over a thousand subjects provided by 6 global collaborators. Subjects who had been exposed to COVID-19, were actively infected with it, or had recovered from it provided the deeply sampled blood TCRbeta repertoires that made up the dataset. The repertoires were released in a freely available public database meant as a resource for research on the immune response to SARS-CoV-2.

Results and caveats for the whole study, not just this receptor: How much clinical and demographic metadata was included differed by source and by participant, and the metadata was provided uncurated.

Compared with germline, V lacks 1 base and J lacks 10 bases; bases without a gene match: 12. The CDR3 sequence holds 15 residues, the cysteine and phenylalanine included. Just CDR3 DNA is preserved here, 45 bases in frame from base 1. According to the germline V gene (reference sequence), CDR1 reads LGHDT and CDR2 reads YNNKEL. One collaborating source in Seattle enrolled patients while the patients were actively infected and followed the patients over time throughout the course of disease. Whole blood was collected in K2EDTA tubes by collaborating institutions according to the institutions' own protocols. For TCRbeta analysis, collaborator samples were shipped as frozen whole blood, as isolated PBMCs, or as DNA extracted from either sample type. TCRbeta CDR3 regions were amplified from genomic DNA by means of the immunoSEQ Assay, a bias-controlled multiplex PCR. The published analysis was carried out like this. The number of nucleated cells in each sample was estimated from the amplification of reference gene primers within the assay. To quantify the absolute abundance of each unique TCRbeta CDR3 rearrangement, sequence reads were collapsed and filtered. For each sample, productive Simpson clonality was calculated by taking the square root of Simpson's diversity index across productive rearrangements. Drawn from immuneACCESS, this table holds only the in-frame rearrangements with V and J called that TCRdb kept. Clones are partly lost; checked studies trace under half to an unresolved V gene and leave the rest unexplained. From that table come the V and J calls and clone size; the DNA was used to work out D and trimming. The sample contains some 70,000 clones, 91% of them found a single time. The ten top clones hold approximately 7% of the sample.

This clone appeared a single time. Its antigen remains unidentified. No much larger clone is present one base from it, and per-base qualities are unavailable. Sequenced: peripheral blood. The rearrangement combines TRBV3-1 (or the pseudogene TRBV3-2) with TRBJ1-1; TRBD1 matches 7 bases in the middle. The clonotype comes from a man aged 40-50 years with COVID-19, enrolled during active disease. Here is the DNA: TGTGCCAGCAGCCAAGGGGGTGTGAGGGGGCGACCAGCTTTCTTT. Its protein product is CASSQGGVRGRPAFF.